This T cell receptor (beta chain) originates from a study of T-cell reconstitution after alpha-beta-depleted transplantation in children. Study-level points and caveats: Day-60 TCRbeta diversity that was high in some patients was derived from surviving recipient T cells and thymic progenitors. In patients about two months after transplant, alpha-beta T cells reportedly arose from several hundred expanded graft clones. T-cell counts and diversity were attributed mostly to newly produced T cells one year after transplant.

It was with unique molecular identifiers that the TCRbeta library was prepared. A single record per CDR3 protein comes from TCRdb applying MiXCR to the PCR reads. The table shows under 450,000 distinct CDR3 sequences, with 15% to 20% occurring only once. A word on this clonotype: The antigen is undetermined.

V shed 4 bases and J shed 6 bases, with 15 bases lying between them. This CDR3 region has 15 residues. Sequencing used PBMCs, mostly from graft donor cells, obtained 360 days after TCRalphabeta/CD19-depleted stem cell transplant. The chain is built from TRBV12-3 or TRBV12-4 and TRBJ2-2; tentatively, D is TRBD1 (5 bases). This clonotype was sampled from a boy under two years old who had a stem cell transplant for Wiskott-Aldrich syndrome, so the T cells may come from the graft donor. The CDR3 bases are TGTGCCAGCAGTTCCCACAGGAAGGGTCCCGGGGAGCTGTTTTTT. Its translation is CASSSHRKGPGELFF.